Listed below are T cell receptor beta chains from one sample, sequenced in a study of T-cell reconstitution after alpha-beta-depleted transplantation in children. One entry per CDR3 protein results from TCRdb running MiXCR on the PCR reads. The table lists about a million distinct CDR3 sequences, about 31% of them singletons. The sequenced sample was PBMCs, mostly from graft donor cells, obtained 360 days after TCRalphabeta/CD19-depleted stem cell transplant. The source is a boy under two years old who had a stem cell transplant for SCID, so the T cells may come from the graft donor. CDR3s include the opening cysteine and the closing phenylalanine or tryptophan. D genes are given only for firm matches. Where a row states a size, it is once, few, many or the class of an expanded clone; other rows omit it.

V gene	D gene	clone size	J gene	CDR3 DNA	CDR3 protein
TRBV4-2	NA	few	TRBJ2-1	TGTGCCAGCAGCAAAGAGGCATCCCTCTACAATGAGCAGTTCTTC	CASSKEASLYNEQFF
TRBV28	NA	NA	TRBJ1-1	TGTGCCAGCAGTCCTATGTGGGCAGCGACTGAAGCTTTCTTT	CASSPMWAATEAFF
TRBV4-3	TRBD2	few	TRBJ2-1	TGCGCCAGCAGCCAAGAACCGGGACTAGCGGGGTACAATGAGCAGTTCTTC	CASSQEPGLAGYNEQFF
TRBV29-1	TRBD1	NA	TRBJ1-1	TGCAGCGTTGGCGGGGACAGTGAAGCTTTCTTT	CSVGGDSEAFF
TRBV4-3	NA	NA	TRBJ1-2	TGCGCCAGCAGCCAAGATGACTTGGGCTATGGCTACACCTTC	CASSQDDLGYGYTF
TRBV20-1	TRBD2	few	TRBJ2-1	TGCAGTGCTAGTCCGGCTAGCGGGAAAAATGAGCAGTTCTTC	CSASPASGKNEQFF
TRBV9	NA	few	TRBJ2-2	TGTGCCAGCAGCGTCAGTGGCGGGGAGCTGTTTTTT	CASSVSGGELFF
TRBV29-1	NA	few	TRBJ1-1	TGCAGCGTTCCAGGATGGAACACTGAAGCTTTCTTT	CSVPGWNTEAFF
TRBV28	NA	NA	TRBJ1-1	TGTGCCAGCAGTTCGGGATCGGTGAACACTGAAGCTTTCTTT	CASSSGSVNTEAFF
TRBV20-1	NA	many	TRBJ1-1	TGCAGCAAACAGGTCCTTGAAGCTTTCTTT	CSKQVLEAFF
TRBV3-1	TRBD1	NA	TRBJ1-5	TGTGCCAGCAGCCCAGGGGGCTGGCGCAATCAGCCCCAGCATTTT	CASSPGGWRNQPQHF
TRBV28	TRBD1	NA	TRBJ1-6	TGTGCCAGCAGCCCCCCCCGGACAGGGACCAATTCACCCCTCCACTTT	CASSPPRTGTNSPLHF
TRBV11-1	NA	NA	TRBJ2-5	TGTGCCAGCACCCCTGCACAGGGAGGGGAGACCCAGTACTTC	CASTPAQGGETQYF
TRBV7-8	NA	NA	TRBJ1-4	TGTGCCAGCAGCTTAGCGGCAGGGACCGAAAAACTGTTTTTT	CASSLAAGTEKLFF
TRBV11-1	NA	NA	TRBJ2-4	TGTGCCAGCAGCTTCAGCACGGGAGCCAAAAACATTCAGTACTTC	CASSFSTGAKNIQYF
TRBV3-1	NA	NA	TRBJ1-2	TGTGCCAGCAGCCAGGCCACTTATGGCTACACCTTC	CASSQATYGYTF
TRBV6-5	NA	NA	TRBJ1-5	TGTGCCAGCAGTTACTCAGGGGTTAATCAGCCCCAGCATTTT	CASSYSGVNQPQHF
TRBV20-1	NA	NA	TRBJ2-5	TGCAGTGCTAACGCAGGGGCTGGGTCTGGAGAGACCCAGTACTTC	CSANAGAGSGETQYF
TRBV4-3	NA	few	TRBJ1-1	TGCGCCAGCAGCCAAGAGGAGAACTTTGAAGCTTTCTTT	CASSQEENFEAFF
TRBV5-1	NA	NA	TRBJ1-1	TGCGCCAGCAGCGAGGAGCCCTTTGGCACTGAAGCTTTCTTT	CASSEEPFGTEAFF
TRBV20-1	NA	NA	TRBJ1-1	TGCAGTGGCCGGAGGACATGGCGCACTGAAGCTTTCTTT	CSGRRTWRTEAFF
TRBV12-3/TRBV12-4	TRBD1	many	TRBJ2-4	TGTGCCAGCAGTTACAGGGGGTGGTTAAACATTCAGTACTTC	CASSYRGWLNIQYF
TRBV20-1	TRBD1	NA	TRBJ2-4	TGCAGTGCTAGACGCACCTTGACAGGGAAAAACATTCAGTACTTC	CSARRTLTGKNIQYF
TRBV27	NA	NA	TRBJ2-2	TGTGCCACCCGGGAACCTAACACCGGGGAGCTGTTTTTT	CATREPNTGELFF
TRBV5-8	TRBD1	NA	TRBJ2-1	TGTGCCACCAGACCCCGGACAGGGTTTGATGAGCAGTTCTTC	CATRPRTGFDEQFF
TRBV5-5	TRBD2	NA	TRBJ2-7	TGTGCCAGCAGCTTGGATGGGGGAGGGCCCTACGAGCAGTACTTC	CASSLDGGGPYEQYF
TRBV5-1	NA	NA	TRBJ1-1	TGCGCCAGCAGCTTGGCCCCCCGGGCTGAAGCTTTCTTT	CASSLAPRAEAFF
TRBV12-3/TRBV12-4	NA	few	TRBJ2-3	TGTGCCAGCAGTCCCCGAAGGTCGTCGGATACGCAGTATTTT	CASSPRRSSDTQYF
TRBV2	TRBD1	few	TRBJ2-7	TGTGCCAGCAAACCGATCACAGGGGTAGGGGGCGAGCAGTACTTC	CASKPITGVGGEQYF
TRBV5-1	NA	NA	TRBJ2-1	TGCGCCAGCAGCAGCTCCGGGAGCCAGGGGAACAATGAGCAGTTCTTC	CASSSSGSQGNNEQFF
TRBV7-9	NA	few	TRBJ2-3	TGTGCCAGCAGCAACGGACGCACAGATACGCAGTATTTT	CASSNGRTDTQYF
TRBV4-2	NA	few	TRBJ2-4	TGTGCCAGCGCGCGCCGCCGGGCCAAAAACATTCAGTACTTC	CASARRRAKNIQYF
TRBV27	NA	NA	TRBJ2-5	TGTGCCAGCAGTCCTGGGGACGGCCACGGCGAGGCCCAGTACTTC	CASSPGDGHGEAQYF
TRBV27	NA	few	TRBJ1-2	TGTGCCAGCAGAAAGGGGGGGCAGGGTGGCTACACCTTC	CASRKGGQGGYTF
TRBV20-1	NA	NA	TRBJ2-5	TGCAGTGCTAGAGACGAGGGGGGGCTCTTAGAGACCCAGTACTTC	CSARDEGGLLETQYF
TRBV5-6	TRBD2	NA	TRBJ2-4	TGTGCCAGCAGCACAACCGGGGGGAGAGACATTCAGTACTTC	CASSTTGGRDIQYF
TRBV29-1	NA	NA	TRBJ1-1	TGCAGCGTTGATCTCTCTCTACCGAACACTGAAGCTTTCTTT	CSVDLSLPNTEAFF
TRBV2	NA	NA	TRBJ1-4	TGTGCCAGCAGGGAAACAGGGTTTCCCTTTGAAAAACTGTTTTTT	CASRETGFPFEKLFF
TRBV12-3/TRBV12-4	NA	NA	TRBJ1-2	TGTGCCAGCAGTTTTGGTTTTAACTATGGCTACACCTTC	CASSFGFNYGYTF
TRBV27	TRBD2	many	TRBJ2-3	TGTGCCAGCAGTGTGCTAGCGGGGAGTACAGATACGCAGTATTTT	CASSVLAGSTDTQYF